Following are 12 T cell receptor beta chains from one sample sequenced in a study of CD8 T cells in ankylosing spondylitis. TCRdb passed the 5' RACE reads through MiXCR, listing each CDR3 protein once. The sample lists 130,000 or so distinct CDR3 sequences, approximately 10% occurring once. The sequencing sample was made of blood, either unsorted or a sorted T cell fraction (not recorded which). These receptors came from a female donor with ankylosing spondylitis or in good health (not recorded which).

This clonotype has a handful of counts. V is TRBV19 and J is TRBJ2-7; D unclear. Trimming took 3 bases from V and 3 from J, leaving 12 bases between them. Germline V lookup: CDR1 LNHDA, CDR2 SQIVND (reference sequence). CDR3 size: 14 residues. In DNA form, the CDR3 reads TGTGCCAGTAGTATCGCCGGGCAGGTCTACGAGCAGTACTTC. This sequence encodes CASSIAGQVYEQYF.

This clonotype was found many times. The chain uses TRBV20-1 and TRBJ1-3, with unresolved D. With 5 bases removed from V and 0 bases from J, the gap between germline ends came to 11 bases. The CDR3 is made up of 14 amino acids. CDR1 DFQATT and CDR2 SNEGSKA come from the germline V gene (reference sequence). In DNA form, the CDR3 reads TGCAGTGCTCCCGACCCGCGCTCTGGAAACACCATATATTTT. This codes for CSAPDPRSGNTIYF.

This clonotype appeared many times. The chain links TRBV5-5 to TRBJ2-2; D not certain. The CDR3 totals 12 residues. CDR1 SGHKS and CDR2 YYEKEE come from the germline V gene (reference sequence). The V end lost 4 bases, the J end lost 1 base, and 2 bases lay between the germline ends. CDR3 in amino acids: CASSKNTGELFF. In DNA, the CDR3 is TGTGCCAGCAGCAAGAACACCGGGGAGCTGTTTTTT.

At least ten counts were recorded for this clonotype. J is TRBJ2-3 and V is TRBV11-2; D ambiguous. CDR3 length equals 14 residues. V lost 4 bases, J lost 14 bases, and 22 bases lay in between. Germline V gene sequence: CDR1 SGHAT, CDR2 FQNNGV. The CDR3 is CASSSNVLPLVPYF. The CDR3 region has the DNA TGTGCCAGCAGCTCCAATGTACTCCCCCTCGTTCCGTATTTT.

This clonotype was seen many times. CDR3 in DNA: TGCAGTGCTAGAGATAAAGAACCCCTCCACTTT. Its protein is CSARDKEPLHF. The chain links TRBV20-1 to TRBJ1-6, with D hard to call. CDR3 size: 11 residues. V was pared by 0 bases and J by 12 bases, with 6 bases between. The germline V gene has CDR1 DFQATT and CDR2 SNEGSKA (reference sequence).

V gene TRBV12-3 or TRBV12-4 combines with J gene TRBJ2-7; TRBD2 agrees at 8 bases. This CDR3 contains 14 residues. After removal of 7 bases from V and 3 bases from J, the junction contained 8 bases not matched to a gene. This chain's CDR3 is CASTPTGGLYEQYF. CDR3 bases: TGTGCCAGCACTCCCACGGGGGGGCTCTACGAGCAGTACTTC.

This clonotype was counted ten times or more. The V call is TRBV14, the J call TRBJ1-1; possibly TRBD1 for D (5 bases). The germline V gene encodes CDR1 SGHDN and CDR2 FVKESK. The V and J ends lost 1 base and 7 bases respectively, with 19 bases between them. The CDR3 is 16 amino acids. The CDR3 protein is CASSQVGVGGVNEAFF. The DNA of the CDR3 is TGTGCCAGCAGCCAAGTCGGGGTCGGGGGTGTTAATGAAGCTTTCTTT.

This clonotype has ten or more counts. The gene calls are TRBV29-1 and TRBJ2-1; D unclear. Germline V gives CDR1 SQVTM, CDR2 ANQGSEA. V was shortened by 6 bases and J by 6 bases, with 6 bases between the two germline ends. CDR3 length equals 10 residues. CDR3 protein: CSVWLNEQFF. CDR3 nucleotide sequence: TGCAGCGTCTGGCTCAATGAGCAGTTCTTC.

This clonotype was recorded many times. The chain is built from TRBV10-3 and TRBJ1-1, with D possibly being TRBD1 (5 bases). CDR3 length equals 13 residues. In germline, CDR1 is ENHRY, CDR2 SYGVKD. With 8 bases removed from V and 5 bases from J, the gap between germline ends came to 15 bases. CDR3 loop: CAIRQGGGTEAFF. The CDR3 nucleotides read TGTGCCATCCGGCAGGGAGGCGGAACTGAAGCTTTCTTT.

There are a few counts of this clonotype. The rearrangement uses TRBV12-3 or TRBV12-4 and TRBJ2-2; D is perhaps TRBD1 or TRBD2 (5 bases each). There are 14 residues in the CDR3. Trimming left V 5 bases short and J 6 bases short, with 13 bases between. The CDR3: CASSPGPLAGELFF. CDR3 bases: TGTGCCAGCAGTCCGGGACCCCTAGCCGGGGAGCTGTTTTTT.

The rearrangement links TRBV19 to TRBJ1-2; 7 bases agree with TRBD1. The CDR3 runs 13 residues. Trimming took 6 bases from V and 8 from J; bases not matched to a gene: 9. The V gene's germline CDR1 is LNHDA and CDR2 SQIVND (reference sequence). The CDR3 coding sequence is TGTGCCAGTAGCCAGCAGGGGGGGATCGGCTACACCTTC. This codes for CASSQQGGIGYTF.

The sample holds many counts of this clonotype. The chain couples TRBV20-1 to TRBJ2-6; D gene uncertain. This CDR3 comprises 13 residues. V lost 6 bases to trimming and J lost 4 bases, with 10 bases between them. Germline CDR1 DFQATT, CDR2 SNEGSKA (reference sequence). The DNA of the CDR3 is TGCAGTGCCACCTTTACGGGGGCCAACGTCCTGACTTTC. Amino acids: CSATFTGANVLTF.